This T cell receptor beta chain was recovered during a study of regulatory T cells in long-lasting Graves disease. This clonotype was seen repeatedly, ten times or more. There are 14 residues in the CDR3. Germline V CDR1 and CDR2: SNHLY, FYNNEI. V gave up 0 bases and J gave up 7 bases, with 12 bases separating them. As to time point: persistent/refractory GD, antithyroid drugs over 5 years with positive TRAb. The TCR library used RNA extracted from PBMCs. The authors diagnosed Graves' disease using American Thyroid Association guidelines. Library construction for TCR beta used iRepertoire HTBI primers and Arm-PCR of CDR3 regions. TCRdb redid the calling of the multiplex PCR reads with MiXCR, one entry per CDR3 protein. Counted here are 650,000 to 850,000 distinct CDR3 sequences, approximately 29% occurring once; the ten biggest clones make up under 55%.

The chain employs TRBV2 and TRBJ1-1; D unresolved. The receptor comes from a female donor with Graves disease. The material sequenced was peripheral blood mononuclear cells (PBMCs), taken when the disease was refractory, from a patient treated with antithyroid drugs. The CDR3 region is CASSEAGTVREAFF. The CDR3, as DNA: TGTGCCAGCAGTGAAGCGGGTACCGTTCGTGAAGCTTTCTTT.